The 21 T cell receptor beta chains below all came from one sample that was sequenced in a study of response to subunit inactivated influenza vaccine. TCRdb called the RT-PCR reads again in MiXCR, with one record for every CDR3 protein. The profile shows about 540,000 distinct CDR3 sequences, 14% of them singletons. Sequencing used PBMCs from blood, obtained 12 days after vaccination. All receptors come from a man aged 50 or older who received an inactivated influenza vaccine.

This chain joins TRBV5-5 and TRBJ2-2, with 7 bases matching TRBD1. J lost 1 base, V lost 5 bases, and 5 bases had no gene match. Germline V gene data show CDR1 as SGHKS and CDR2 as YYEKEE (reference sequence). CDR3 size: 15 residues. CDR3 nucleotides: TGTGCCAGCAGACCGAGACAGGGGAACACCGGGGAGCTGTTTTTT. It translates to CASRPRQGNTGELFF.

This clonotype was detected only a few times. The chain recombines TRBV20-1 with TRBJ1-1; unclear D gene. The germline gives CDR1 DFQATT, CDR2 SNEGSKA (reference sequence). V lost 3 bases and J lost 5, with 16 bases in between. There are 14 residues in the CDR3. CDR3 residues: CSARGGRGETEAFF. CDR3 sequence (DNA): TGCAGTGCTAGGGGAGGCCGCGGGGAGACTGAAGCTTTCTTT.

The chain recombines TRBV28 with TRBJ2-1; D gene ambiguous. CDR1 and CDR2 (germline): MDHEN, SYDVKM. Between the trimmed V and J ends, which lost 3 bases and 0 bases, there was a span of 9 bases. This CDR3 region has 15 residues. The CDR3 coding sequence is TGTGCCAGCAGTTTCTCTCGCGACTCCTACAATGAGCAGTTCTTC. Residues: CASSFSRDSYNEQFF.

V is TRBV7-9 and J is TRBJ2-1; TRBD2 agrees at 9 bases. Trimming took 4 bases from V and 3 from J; bases not matched to a gene: 7. Germline V CDR1 and CDR2: SEHNR, FQNEAQ (reference sequence). The CDR3 spans 16 residues. The CDR3 sequence: CASSSSGTSSYNEQFF. The CDR3 nucleotides are TGTGCCAGCAGCTCATCCGGGACTAGCAGCTACAATGAGCAGTTCTTC.

This clonotype has more than one count but fewer than ten. The chain carries TRBV10-3 and TRBJ1-2; TRBD1 might be the D (6 bases). Per the germline V gene, CDR1 is ENHRY and CDR2 is SYGVKD. The length of the CDR3 is 13 residues. V was cut by 5 bases and J by 2 bases, with 9 bases left in between. CDR3 sequence reads: CAISSGVNYGYTF. In DNA, the CDR3 is TGTGCCATCAGTTCAGGGGTGAACTATGGCTACACCTTC.

In its sample, this clonotype was seen a few times. V usage is TRBV7-2 and J usage is TRBJ1-4; D might be TRBD1 (5 bases). The CDR3 has 15 amino acids. Deletions cut 0 bases from V and 5 bases from J, with 10 bases between. Germline lookup yields CDR1 SGHTA and CDR2 FQGNSA. The CDR3 DNA follows: TGTGCCAGCAGCTTAGCCGGAGGGGTAAATGAAAAACTGTTTTTT. Its protein product is CASSLAGGVNEKLFF. Using reference TRBV7-2 and TRBJ1-4 for the parts outside the CDR3, the full variable domain is GAGVSQSPSNKVTEKGKDVELRCDPISGHTALYWYRQSLGQGLEFLIYFQGNSAPDKSGLPSDRFSAERTGGSVSTLTIQRTQQEDSAVYLCASSLAGGVNEKLFFGSGTQLSVL.

The gene calls are TRBV7-9 and TRBJ1-5, with 8 nucleotides matching TRBD1. The CDR3 runs 15 residues. Looked up from germline, CDR1 is SEHNR and CDR2 is FQNEAQ (reference sequence). V gave up 2 bases and J gave up 3 bases; unmatched junction bases: 3. The CDR3 spells CASSLSGGINQPQHF. Written as DNA, the CDR3 is TGTGCCAGCAGCTTATCAGGGGGCATCAATCAGCCCCAGCATTTT.

The J gene is TRBJ2-5, the V gene TRBV2; 11 nucleotides agree with TRBD1. Germline V gene data show CDR1 as SNHLY and CDR2 as FYNNEI. Germline trimming cut 7 bases from V and 5 bases from J; bases unmatched to any gene: 6. The CDR3 is 14 amino acids. DNA of the CDR3: TGTGCCAGCACTCCCGGGACAGGGGGGGAGACCCAGTACTTC. This translates into CASTPGTGGETQYF.

This chain links TRBV10-3 with TRBJ2-3; 9 nucleotides match TRBD1. V dropped 4 bases and J dropped 1; count of bases not matched to a gene: 6. The CDR3 is 16 residues long. From germline, CDR1 is ENHRY and CDR2 SYGVKD. CDR3 sequence: CAISGKDRGRTDTQYF. The CDR3 DNA reads as TGTGCCATCAGTGGCAAGGACAGGGGACGCACAGATACGCAGTATTTT.

Comments on this clonotype: A read error may produce the germline difference seen at one junction end. The chain has TRBV6-2 or TRBV6-3 and TRBJ2-1; 13 bases fit TRBD2. The CDR3 consists of 15 residues. Germline lookup yields CDR1 MNHEY and CDR2 SVGEGT. CDR3 coding DNA: TGTGCCAGCAATGAGTGGGCACTAGCGGGGGGGCGGGTTCACTTC. Translation: CASNEWALAGGRVHF.

A remark on this clonotype: A read error may produce the germline difference seen at one junction end. J is TRBJ2-5 and V is TRBV5-1, with TRBD2 matching over 8 bases. The CDR3 spans 17 residues. Germline CDR1 and CDR2: SGHRS and YFSETQ. CDR3 coding DNA: TGCGCCAGCAGCTTGGTCGGGTCACAGCGGGAGTGGGAGACCCAGCACTTC. It is translated as CASSLVGSQREWETQHF.

In its sample, this clonotype was seen a few times. The V gene is TRBV28, the J gene TRBJ2-3, with D perhaps matching TRBD1 (6 bases). In germline, CDR1 is MDHEN, CDR2 SYDVKM. The CDR3 is 13 amino acids. Trimming stripped 7 bases from V and 4 bases from J, with 12 bases between. The CDR3 protein is CASISAGADTQYF. The CDR3 nucleotides read TGTGCCAGCATTAGCGCAGGGGCAGATACGCAGTATTTT.

In nucleotides, the CDR3 is TGTGCCAGCAGTTTATGGGGACAGTTCTACGAGCAGTACTTC. It translates to CASSLWGQFYEQYF. J is TRBJ2-7 and V is TRBV28; 7 bases agree with TRBD1. Per the germline V gene, CDR1 is MDHEN and CDR2 is SYDVKM. The CDR3 consists of 14 residues. V shed 0 bases and J 3 bases; nucleotides not matched to a gene: 2. The full variable domain, completed using reference TRBV28 and TRBJ2-7, is DVKVTQSSRYLVKRTGEKVFLECVQDMDHENMFWYRQDPGLGLRLIYFSYDVKMKEKGDIPEGYSVSREKKERFSLILESASTNQTSMYLCASSLWGQFYEQYFGPGTRLTVT.

There are a few counts of this clonotype. The V call is TRBV12-3 or TRBV12-4, the J call TRBJ1-1; 9 bases line up with TRBD1. This CDR3 spans 16 amino acids. J gave up 4 bases and V 5 bases, and 11 bases lay outside the gene matches. The CDR3 region is CASSRTGAERGTEAFF. DNA for the CDR3: TGTGCCAGCAGTCGGACAGGGGCAGAGAGGGGCACTGAAGCTTTCTTT.

This clonotype was picked up a small number of times. Written as DNA, the CDR3 is TGTGCCAGCAGCGTAGGTGGGATGATGAACACTGAAGCTTTCTTT. Translating it yields CASSVGGMMNTEAFF. The chain employs TRBV9 and TRBJ1-1; D gene unclear. The CDR3 sequence is 15 residues long. Germline loops: CDR1 SGDLS, CDR2 YYNGEE. Trimming left V 0 bases short and J 0 bases short, with 9 bases between.

The chain joins TRBV29-1 to TRBJ2-3; the D is unclear. The CDR3 extends over 13 amino acids. Germline CDR1 is SQVTM and CDR2 is ANQGSEA. Between the trimmed V and J ends, which lost 1 base and 4 bases, there was a span of 9 bases. CDR3 DNA sequence: TGCAGCGTTGAAGGTCCTGCCCCAGATACGCAGTATTTT. Its translation: CSVEGPAPDTQYF.

This clonotype was observed at least ten times. The J gene is TRBJ2-5, the V gene TRBV7-7; D possibly corresponds to TRBD2 (6 bases). The CDR3 consists of 15 residues. V was clipped by 5 bases and J by 4 bases, with 17 bases between them. Germline V gives CDR1 SSHAT, CDR2 FNYEAQ (reference sequence). CDR3 nucleotide sequence: TGTGCCAGCAGCCGATCCGGGACTCAAAGAGAGACCCAGTACTTC. Amino acid sequence: CASSRSGTQRETQYF.

This clonotype appeared many times. This chain uses TRBV12-3 or TRBV12-4 with TRBJ1-3; D not resolved. V was cut by 1 base and J by 0 bases, with 7 bases left in between. CDR3 length: 15 amino acids. The DNA of the CDR3 is TGTGCCAGCAGTTTAGGGCCCTACTCTGGAAACACCATATATTTT. This sequence encodes CASSLGPYSGNTIYF.

Many counts were recorded for this clonotype. The chain combines TRBV11-2 with TRBJ2-1; a weak D match, TRBD2 (7 bases). This CDR3 has 14 residues. The V gene's germline CDR1 is SGHAT and CDR2 FQNNGV. The ends were cut back, 3 bases at V and 7 bases at J, with 13 bases in the middle. The CDR3: CASSFVGGLNEQFF. The DNA for the CDR3 is TGTGCCAGCAGCTTCGTGGGGGGGCTGAATGAGCAGTTCTTC. The whole variable domain, filled in from reference TRBV11-2 and TRBJ2-1, reads EAGVAQSPRYKIIEKRQSVAFWCNPISGHATLYWYQQILGQGPKLLIQFQNNGVVDDSQLPKDRFSAERLKGVDSTLKIQPAKLEDSAVYLCASSFVGGLNEQFFGPGTRLTVL.

This clonotype was counted a few times. The chain carries TRBV30 and TRBJ1-5; perhaps TRBD1 as D (6 bases). There are 13 residues in the CDR3. V gave up 5 bases and J gave up 2 bases, with 10 bases separating them. Germline V gene sequence: CDR1 GTSNPN, CDR2 SVGIG (reference sequence). This CDR3 is CAWGRQGNQPQHF. The DNA of the CDR3 is TGTGCCTGGGGGAGACAGGGCAATCAGCCCCAGCATTTT.

This clonotype was seen a handful of times. The V and J genes are TRBV4-3 and TRBJ2-2; D may match TRBD1 or TRBD2 (5 bases each). The V end lost 3 bases, the J end lost 1 base, and 9 bases lay between the germline ends. This CDR3 has 15 residues. CDR1 and CDR2 from the germline V gene are LGHNA and YSLEER. In DNA, the CDR3 is TGCGCCAGCAGCCAGGACACTAGGAACACCGGGGAGCTGTTTTTT. It specifies CASSQDTRNTGELFF.